The clone carrying this T cell receptor (beta chain) was seen only a few times. The sample originates from a study of sequential checkpoint blockade in melanoma. The length of the CDR3 is 14 residues. The V gene end was trimmed by 0 bases and the J gene end by 2 bases; junction bases not matched to a gene: 0. CDR1 is MNHGY, CDR2 SAAAGT, per germline. Documented treatment: randomized to nivolumab then ipilimumab (arm A) or the reverse (arm B). Measured with immunoSEQ multiplex PCR; TCRdb has only the in-frame clones, and not every one. The sample shows about 5,100 clones, about a fifth of them seen only once.

This chain uses TRBV6-8 with TRBJ1-2; TRBD1 matches 7 bases. The sample here was tumor tissue (inferred from file names), taken from a patient given nivolumab and ipilimumab in sequence. This clonotype originated in a human donor with melanoma. DNA of the CDR3: TGTGCCAGCAGTTACTCGACAGGGAACTATGGCTACACCTTC. Its translation is CASSYSTGNYGYTF.